The TCR beta chain under discussion was sequenced for a study of OX40 agonist ivuxolimab in advanced cancers. Study overall: Patients got intravenous ivuxolimab at 0.01 to 10 mg/kg every 2 weeks. Of mixed ages from about 20 to 80 and averaging 60 years, the group was around 78% male.

This clone has just a few counts. Antigen specificity is unknown. The junction departs from germline at one end; a sequencing error may be responsible. Germline V gene lookup returns CDR1 SGHRS and CDR2 YFSETQ. The CDR3 consists of 9 residues. Study observations and caveats: The authors did not determine the antigen specificity of the expanded peripheral T cells.

A history of autoimmune disease or systemic immunosuppression excluded patients. The data were produced by immunoSEQ multiplex PCR, yet TCRdb's version contains in-frame clones alone and is incomplete. The sample has some 80,000 clones, around nine tenths seen once. Material: CD4+ or CD8+ T cells sorted from blood, obtained in a trial of the OX40 agonist ivuxolimab. The rearrangement uses TRBV5-1 and TRBJ1-5; D is uncertain. The TCR originated in an adult with an advanced solid tumor such as melanoma, head and neck, liver or kidney cancer. The CDR3: CASSSPHHF. The CDR3 DNA is TGCGCCAGCAGCTCCCCCCACCATTTT.